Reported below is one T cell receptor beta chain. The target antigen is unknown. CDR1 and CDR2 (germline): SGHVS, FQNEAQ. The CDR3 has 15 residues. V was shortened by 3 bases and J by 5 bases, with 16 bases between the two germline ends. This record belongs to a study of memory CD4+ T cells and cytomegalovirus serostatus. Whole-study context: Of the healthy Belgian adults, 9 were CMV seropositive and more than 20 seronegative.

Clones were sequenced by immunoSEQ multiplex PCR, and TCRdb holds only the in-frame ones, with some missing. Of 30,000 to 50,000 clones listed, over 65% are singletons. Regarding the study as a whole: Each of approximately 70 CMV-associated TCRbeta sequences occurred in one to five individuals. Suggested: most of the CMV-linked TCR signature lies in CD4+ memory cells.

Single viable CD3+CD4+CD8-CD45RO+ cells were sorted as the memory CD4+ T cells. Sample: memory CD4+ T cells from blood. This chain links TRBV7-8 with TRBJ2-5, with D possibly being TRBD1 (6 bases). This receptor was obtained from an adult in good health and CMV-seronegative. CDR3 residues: CASSFRTGRGETQYF. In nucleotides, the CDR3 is TGTGCCAGCAGCTTTAGAACAGGGCGAGGGGAGACCCAGTACTTC. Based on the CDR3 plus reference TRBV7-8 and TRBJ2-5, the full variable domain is GAGVSQSPRYKVAKRGQDVALRCDPISGHVSLFWYQQALGQGPEFLTYFQNEAQLDKSGLPSDRFFAERPEGSVSTLKIQRTQQEDSAVYLCASSFRTGRGETQYFGPGTRLLVL.